Each of the 24 T cell receptor beta chains below was sequenced from the same sample in a study of blood T cell repertoires in COVID-19. The assay was immunoSEQ multiplex PCR, and TCRdb's table has in-frame clones only and misses some. The sample shows more than 200,000 clones, more than 80% of them seen only once. The material sequenced was peripheral blood. The origin of the receptors is a man aged 25 to 45 with COVID-19, enrolled during active disease.

The V gene is TRBV7-9, the J gene TRBJ1-2; D is unclear. V gave up 2 bases and J gave up 6 bases, with 19 bases separating them. The CDR3 is made up of 16 amino acids. Per the germline V gene, CDR1 is SEHNR and CDR2 is FQNEAQ (reference sequence). In DNA form, the CDR3 reads TGTGCCAGCAGCTTAACCGGAGGAAAAGGGTTGGATGGCTACACCTTC. It translates to CASSLTGGKGLDGYTF.

The CDR3 is CATSRVLTGGEQYF. DNA for the CDR3: TGTGCCACCAGCAGAGTATTGACAGGGGGCGAGCAGTACTTC. The rearrangement uses TRBV15 and TRBJ2-7; 9 nucleotides align to TRBD1. The germline V gene has CDR1 LNHNV and CDR2 YYDKDF (reference sequence). V lost 1 base and J lost 6; bases outside the gene matches: 4. The CDR3 totals 14 residues.

The chain couples TRBV9 to TRBJ1-2; 8 bases are a match to TRBD1. The CDR3 is made up of 13 amino acids. V shed 0 bases and J 13 bases; nucleotides not matched to a gene: 8. Germline V gene sequence: CDR1 SGDLS, CDR2 YYNGEE. This CDR3 is CASSVVGTGVSTF. The CDR3, as DNA: TGTGCCAGCAGCGTAGTCGGGACAGGAGTGAGCACCTTC.

V and J are TRBV30 and TRBJ1-4; D possibly corresponds to TRBD1 (6 bases). With 0 bases removed from V and 7 bases from J, the gap between germline ends came to 6 bases. Germline-derived CDR1 and CDR2 are GTSNPN and SVGIG (reference sequence). CDR3 size: 12 residues. CDR3 protein: CAWSVRGEKLFF. The CDR3 region has the DNA TGTGCCTGGAGTGTCAGGGGTGAAAAACTGTTTTTT.

The rearrangement uses TRBV5-1 and TRBJ1-2; possible D gene TRBD1, 5 bases. The CDR3 runs 14 residues. Trimming removed 5 bases at V and 4 bases at J, with 15 bases between. From germline, CDR1 is SGHRS and CDR2 YFSETQ. The CDR3 region has the DNA TGCGCCAGCAGGATTGATCCAGGGCCCTATGGCTACACCTTC. It is translated as CASRIDPGPYGYTF.

The chain employs TRBV7-9 and TRBJ1-2; possible D gene TRBD1, 5 bases. This CDR3 is built from 14 residues. The V end was cut by 2 bases, the J end by 2 bases, with 9 bases between. CDR1 and CDR2 from the germline V gene are SEHNR and FQNEAQ (reference sequence). CDR3: CASSLMGGNYGYTF. CDR3 nucleotides: TGTGCCAGCAGCTTAATGGGGGGGAACTATGGCTACACCTTC. The entire variable domain, with the rest obtained from reference TRBV7-9 and TRBJ1-2, is as follows: DTGVSQNPRHKITKRGQNVTFRCDPISEHNRLYWYRQTLGQGPEFLTYFQNEAQLEKSRLLSDRFSAERPKGSFSTLEIQRTEQGDSAMYLCASSLMGGNYGYTFGSGTRLTVV.

The V gene is TRBV3-1 (or the pseudogene TRBV3-2), the J gene TRBJ2-3, with unresolved D. Germline V gene sequence: CDR1 LGHDT, CDR2 YNNKEL (reference sequence). CDR3 length equals 15 residues. Trimming removed 1 base from V and 3 bases from J, with 11 bases in between. The CDR3 DNA follows: TGTGCCAGCAGCCAAGTCGGAGCTTTGACAGATACGCAGTATTTT. Translated, it gives CASSQVGALTDTQYF.

This sequence joins TRBV4-2 and TRBJ2-2, with TRBD1 as a possible D gene (7 bases). Germline assignment: CDR1 LGHNA and CDR2 YNFKEQ. This CDR3 is 19 amino acids long. Between the trimmed V and J ends, which lost 3 bases and 0 bases, there was a span of 20 bases. The CDR3: CASSHGGGARTSNTGELFF. For the CDR3, the DNA is TGTGCCAGCAGCCATGGAGGGGGCGCTAGGACTTCGAACACCGGGGAGCTGTTTTTT.

The chain has TRBV11-3 and TRBJ2-5; 7 bases are a match to TRBD1. This CDR3 has 13 amino acids. Unmatched junction bases numbered 5, after V lost 1 base and J lost 9 bases. Germline CDR1 and CDR2: SGHNT and YENEEA. Here the CDR3 DNA reads TGTGCCAGCAGCTTAGGGGCAGGGGGATCCCAGTACTTC. The encoded protein is CASSLGAGGSQYF.

The genes are TRBV6-6 and TRBJ1-5; 10 nucleotides match TRBD1. The CDR3 spans 19 residues. V was clipped by 7 bases and J by 0 bases; unmatched bases: 15. The germline CDR1 and CDR2 sequences are MNHNY and SVGAGI (reference sequence). Written as DNA, the CDR3 is TGTGCCAGCACCTACCCGGGACAGGGGCCCGAATATAGCAATCAGCCCCAGCATTTT. Amino acid sequence: CASTYPGQGPEYSNQPQHF.

The rearrangement uses TRBV3-1 (or the pseudogene TRBV3-2) and TRBJ1-1, with 8 bases that match TRBD1. Per the germline V gene, CDR1 is LGHDT and CDR2 is YNNKEL (reference sequence). With 4 bases clipped from V and 1 base from J, the junction kept 5 bases outside the gene matches. The CDR3 totals 15 residues. The CDR3 protein is CASSPTGGRNTEAFF. The CDR3 nucleotides read TGTGCCAGCAGCCCAACAGGGGGACGGAACACTGAAGCTTTCTTT.

The CDR3 nucleotides read TGTGCCAGCAGCCCCCGTGAGGGGGCTAGCGGGGGGGACTACGAGCAGTACTTC. It specifies CASSPREGASGGDYEQYF. The chain is built from TRBV9 and TRBJ2-7; the match to TRBD2 covers 12 bases. The CDR3 extends over 18 amino acids. Germline values: CDR1 SGDLS, CDR2 YYNGEE. Trimming removed 4 bases from V and 3 bases from J; junction bases left unmatched: 14.

The chain combines TRBV9 with TRBJ2-2; a possible D gene is TRBD2 (6 bases). Germline assignment: CDR1 SGDLS and CDR2 YYNGEE. Trimming left V 4 bases short and J 3 bases short, with 25 bases between. This CDR3 has 19 amino acids. Here the CDR3 DNA reads TGTGCCAGCAGCCCCTCGGGAGCTTCCCGTTATTGGGACACCGGGGAGCTGTTTTTT. It specifies CASSPSGASRYWDTGELFF.

This clone appeared once. The CDR3 here is CASSPQQYNEQFF. CDR3 DNA sequence: TGTGCCAGCAGCCCCCAACAGTACAATGAGCAGTTCTTC. The chain links TRBV6-6 to TRBJ2-1; D call uncertain. V was cut by 6 bases and J by 4 bases, with 10 bases left in between. The germline V gene has CDR1 MNHNY and CDR2 SVGAGI (reference sequence). There are 13 residues in the CDR3.

This clone was found once. The chain carries TRBV5-5 and TRBJ1-4; 9 bases map to TRBD1. The V gene end was trimmed by 2 bases and the J gene end by 1 base; junction bases not matched to a gene: 3. The CDR3 length is 16 residues. Germline lookup yields CDR1 SGHKS and CDR2 YYEKEE (reference sequence). CDR3 sequence (DNA): TGTGCCAGCAGCTTTGGGGACAGGGTAACTAATGAAAAACTGTTTTTT. Translation gives CASSFGDRVTNEKLFF.

V and J are TRBV30 and TRBJ1-4; 7 bases fit TRBD1. CDR3 size: 13 residues. CDR1 and CDR2 (germline): GTSNPN, SVGIG (reference sequence). Trimming took 2 bases from V and 10 from J; bases not matched to a gene: 7. The CDR3 region is CAWSLRQGGKLFF. CDR3 nucleotide sequence: TGTGCCTGGAGTCTACGACAGGGTGGAAAACTGTTTTTT.

The genes are TRBV20-1 and TRBJ2-5; 7 nucleotides agree with TRBD2. The CDR3 runs 13 residues. The germline V gene encodes CDR1 DFQATT and CDR2 SNEGSKA (reference sequence). The V gene end was trimmed by 3 bases and the J gene end by 3 bases; junction bases not matched to a gene: 4. For the CDR3, the DNA is TGCAGTGCTAGTGACAGCGGGAAAGAGACCCAGTACTTC. It is translated as CSASDSGKETQYF.

The V gene is TRBV29-1, the J gene TRBJ2-7, with a possible D match to TRBD1 (6 bases). Germline CDR1 reads SQVTM; CDR2 reads ANQGSEA. The CDR3 covers 16 residues. Trimming removed 2 bases from V and 3 bases from J, with 20 bases in between. The CDR3: CSVETWTVGRYYEQYF. CDR3 nucleotide sequence: TGCAGCGTTGAAACATGGACAGTGGGTAGGTACTACGAGCAGTACTTC.

The V call is TRBV7-6, the J call TRBJ2-1; TRBD2 matches 11 bases. The CDR3 covers 17 residues. Trimming cost V 3 bases and J 4 bases; bases outside gene matches: 8. CDR1 is SGHVS, CDR2 FNYEAQ, per germline. CDR3 coding DNA: TGTGCCAGCAGCTTGGTCTTTACTAGCGGGGGTTACAATGAGCAGTTCTTC. Translation gives CASSLVFTSGGYNEQFF.

The rearrangement uses TRBV21-1 and TRBJ2-7; the table's D call, TRBD2, has no DNA check behind it. TRBV21-1 is described as a pseudogene. This CDR3 region has 15 residues. In DNA, the CDR3 is TGTGCCAGCAGCAAAGCTCCGGGTAGGCCCTACGAGCAGTACTTC. Its translation is CASSKAPGRPYEQYF.

The chain has TRBV6-5 and TRBJ1-5, with unresolved D. This CDR3 is built from 15 residues. Germline V gene sequence: CDR1 MNHEY, CDR2 SVGAGI. V was pared by 0 bases and J by 0 bases, with 6 bases between. The CDR3 coding sequence is TGTGCCAGCAGTTACTCGGAGGGTAGCAATCAGCCCCAGCATTTT. Protein: CASSYSEGSNQPQHF.

This clone was recorded only once. The J gene is TRBJ1-1, the V gene TRBV18, with 10 bases aligning to TRBD1. The germline V gene encodes CDR1 KGHSH and CDR2 LQKENI. Trimming took 0 bases from V and 0 from J; bases not matched to a gene: 4. The CDR3 sequence is 17 residues long. In nucleotides, the CDR3 is TGTGCCAGCTCACCACCGGGGACAGGGGACCTGAACACTGAAGCTTTCTTT. Its translation is CASSPPGTGDLNTEAFF.

This clone occurred a few times. The genes are TRBV7-9 and TRBJ1-3, with 11 nucleotides matching TRBD1. V was pared by 3 bases and J by 1 base, with 5 bases of the junction left unmatched. This CDR3 is 17 amino acids long. Germline V gene sequence: CDR1 SEHNR, CDR2 FQNEAQ (reference sequence). The CDR3 loop reads CASSLDRGPSSGNTIYF. The CDR3 DNA is TGTGCCAGCAGCTTGGACAGGGGGCCTAGTTCTGGAAACACCATATATTTT.

The gene calls are TRBV7-9 and TRBJ2-1, with 8 bases identical to TRBD2. CDR1 and CDR2 (germline): SEHNR, FQNEAQ (reference sequence). With 5 bases clipped from V and 13 bases from J, the junction kept 7 bases outside the gene matches. The CDR3 covers 12 residues. CDR3 sequence (DNA): TGTGCCAGCAGCCGGGCAGCGGGAGCCCAGTTCTTC. Amino acids: CASSRAAGAQFF.